Below, 6 T cell receptor beta chains from the same sample are listed, as sequenced in a study of T cells in Graves' hyperthyroidism and ophthalmopathy. Researchers took RNA transcripts and amplified the TCR beta CDR3 regions from them. HTBI primers were used for first-round RT-PCR of the TCR CDR3. TCRdb re-called the multiplex PCR reads with MiXCR, one entry per CDR3 protein. The data show about 740,000 distinct CDR3 sequences, with 12% to 15% seen just once and more than 8.5% held by the top ten. Sequenced material: blood. These TCRs come from a woman aged 18-29 years with Graves' hyperthyroidism.

This chain uses TRBV27 with TRBJ2-1; possibly TRBD2 for D (5 bases). Germline V lookup: CDR1 MNHEY, CDR2 SMNVEV (reference sequence). The CDR3 contains 15 residues. Trimming took 2 bases from V and 6 from J, leaving 14 bases between them. The DNA of the CDR3 is TGTGCCAGCAGTTTAGGCGGGTCTGCCTTCAATGAGCAGTTCTTC. Residues: CASSLGGSAFNEQFF.

This clonotype has a handful of counts. The chain employs TRBV20-1 and TRBJ1-6; D perhaps matches TRBD1 (5 bases). Germline-derived CDR1 and CDR2 are DFQATT and SNEGSKA (reference sequence). Trimming removed 5 bases at V and 8 bases at J, with 16 bases between. CDR3 length: 14 residues. The CDR3 DNA reads as TGCAGTGCTGACCTTTCAGGGATCGATTCACCCCTCCACTTT. Amino acids: CSADLSGIDSPLHF.

This clonotype was counted at least ten times. V usage is TRBV9 and J usage is TRBJ2-7; possibly TRBD1 for D (6 bases). The V gene's germline CDR1 is SGDLS and CDR2 YYNGEE. The CDR3 extends over 14 amino acids. Trimming took 2 bases from V and 7 from J, leaving 16 bases between them. This CDR3 reads CASSVRDISGEQYF. CDR3 nucleotide sequence: TGTGCCAGCAGCGTCCGGGACATCTCTGGTGAGCAGTACTTC.

The rearrangement links TRBV7-9 to TRBJ2-3, with TRBD2 matching over 11 bases. This CDR3 is built from 18 residues. Germline CDR1 and CDR2: SEHNR and FQNEAQ (reference sequence). The V segment lost 0 bases and the J segment 6 bases; nucleotides outside the gene matches: 11. CDR3 sequence: CASSLAPLAGGPGDTQYF. The CDR3, as DNA: TGTGCCAGCAGCTTAGCCCCCCTAGCGGGAGGACCGGGGGATACGCAGTATTTT. Together with reference TRBV7-9 and TRBJ2-3, the CDR3 gives the full variable domain: DTGVSQNPRHKITKRGQNVTFRCDPISEHNRLYWYRQTLGQGPEFLTYFQNEAQLEKSRLLSDRFSAERPKGSFSTLEIQRTEQGDSAMYLCASSLAPLAGGPGDTQYFGPGTRLTVL.

The CDR3 DNA is TGTGCCAGCTCACCACCATGGGGACTAGGAAACTACGAGCAGTACTTC. Translated, it gives CASSPPWGLGNYEQYF. V is TRBV18 and J is TRBJ2-7; 8 nucleotides agree with TRBD2. Germline V gene data show CDR1 as KGHSH and CDR2 as LQKENI. Trimming removed 0 bases from V and 3 bases from J; junction bases left unmatched: 7. The CDR3 sequence is 16 residues long.

This clonotype has a handful of counts. It may be a read error: a sequence one base away is much more abundant. The V call is TRBV7-9, the J call TRBJ2-1; 9 positions match TRBD1. The J segment lost 12 bases and the V segment lost 5 bases, leaving 14 bases of the junction unmatched. CDR3 size: 15 residues. Germline V gene sequence: CDR1 SEHNR, CDR2 FQNEAQ (reference sequence). CDR3 in amino acids: CASSLTGTGWDGQFF. CDR3 DNA: TGTGCCAGCAGCCTCACCGGGACAGGGTGGGATGGGCAGTTCTTC.